The T cell receptor beta chain under discussion was sequenced for a study of response to subunit inactivated influenza vaccine. Findings and limits, study-wide: The authors offered the suggestion that each seasonal influenza vaccination recruits few new T cells.

V lost 4 bases, J lost 3 bases, and 11 bases lay in between. This CDR3 spans 14 amino acids. Germline V gene data show CDR1 as LNHNV and CDR2 as YYDKDF (reference sequence). Via MiXCR, TCRdb re-called the RT-PCR reads, giving one row per CDR3 protein. In the table there are about 240,000 distinct CDR3 sequences, about 12% of which are singletons. This clonotype has just a few counts. The antigen is undetermined. This TCR derives from a man aged 50 or older who received an inactivated influenza vaccine. V usage is TRBV15 and J usage is TRBJ2-3; D is possibly TRBD2 (5 bases). The source was non-naive T cells sorted from PBMCs, collected about 14 days before vaccination. The CDR3 nucleotides are TGTGCCACCAGCACTGGGAAGCGGACAGATACGCAGTATTTT. Its protein product is CATSTGKRTDTQYF.